This T cell receptor beta chain comes out of a study of early T cells in non-severe SARS-CoV-2 infection. Background on the study: From unsorted whole blood, bulk RNA was sequenced, and the chains remained unpaired. Study findings and constraints: VDJdb matching skewed toward anti-spike CD8 responses, missing private and CD4 specificities.

The CDR3 runs to 13 residues. V was clipped by 7 bases and J by 7 bases, with 16 bases between them. Germline-derived CDR1 and CDR2 are LNHDA and SQIVND (reference sequence). This clonotype was found many times. Its target is not known. Individual cDNA molecules were tagged with unique molecular identifiers, the study reported. TCRdb redid the calling of the 5' RACE reads with MiXCR, one entry per CDR3 protein. The repertoire holds fewer than 60,000 distinct CDR3 sequences, 9.5% to 11% seen once, with over 10% in the top ten. The source of this sequence is an adult who was a healthcare worker with PCR-confirmed SARS-CoV-2 infection or an uninfected control (not recorded which). Sequencing input: whole blood. V gene TRBV19 combines with J gene TRBJ1-2; tentative D call: TRBD1 (6 bases). CDR3 bases: TGTGCCAGTATCAATCAGGGGTACGGTGGCTACACCTTC. This sequence encodes CASINQGYGGYTF.